This record concerns one T cell receptor beta chain sequence. Its antigen is still unknown. At a deep level, the assay was run. Profiled with immunoSEQ multiplex PCR; TCRdb holds only in-frame clones, not every one. Of some 200,000 clones in the sample, over 60% were seen once. The data are from a study of shared clonotypes between healthy human individuals. CDR3 length: 19 residues. Study observations and caveats: The study found lower generation probabilities in non-shared clonotypes than in those shared by all four donors. Only blood samples were collected, and tissue repertoires likely differ.

J is TRBJ2-5 and V is TRBV21-1; the table names TRBD2, a call not compared with the DNA. TRBV21-1 is reported as a pseudogene. Sequencing was carried out using memory CD4+ T cells sorted from blood. Subset noted: CD45RA-negative fraction. The sequence was obtained from a man aged 25-40 years in good health. The CDR3 DNA is TGTGCCAGCAGCAAAGGCTTGCAGCGGCCCAGCTTGTACCAAGAGACCCAGTACTTC. Translated, it gives CASSKGLQRPSLYQETQYF.